A single sample gave rise to the 18 T cell receptor beta chains below, sequenced in a study of metastatic and nonmetastatic thyroid tumors. Through MiXCR, TCRdb re-clonotyped the PCR reads. This sample carries over 4,500 clones, over 25% of them seen once, and the ten largest clones take about 15%. Every patient was untreated before thyroid surgery. Sequencing was done on a sample of adjacent normal tissue. The receptors were sampled from a female donor with papillary thyroid cancer or a benign thyroid nodule (not recorded which). Some clones in this sample may be carry-over from other donors' samples.

This clone turned up a few times. The rearrangement uses TRBV5-1 and TRBJ2-7, with 8 positions matching TRBD2. This CDR3 region has 17 residues. Germline CDR1 reads SGHRS; CDR2 reads YFSETQ. Unmatched junction bases numbered 15, after V lost 4 bases and J lost 3 bases. DNA of the CDR3: TGCGCCAGCAGCCTGCCTCGTGGGCGGGAGGAATACTACGAGCAGTACTTC. Translating gives CASSLPRGREEYYEQYF. The full variable domain, rest sourced from reference TRBV5-1 and TRBJ2-7, is KAGVTQTPRYLIKTRGQQVTLSCSPISGHRSVSWYQQTPGQGLQFLFEYFSETQRNKGNFPGRFSGRQFSNSRSEMNVSTLELGDSALYLCASSLPRGREEYYEQYFGPGTRLTVT.

At least ten counts were recorded for this clone. The rearrangement joins TRBV20-1 to TRBJ2-1, with D perhaps being TRBD1 or TRBD2 (7 bases each). CDR1 is DFQATT, CDR2 SNEGSKA, per germline (reference sequence). Trimming removed 3 bases at V and 0 bases at J, with 21 bases between. The CDR3 length is 18 residues. CDR3 DNA: TGCAGTGCTAGCGCTCCAGGGGGGAGGGGGAGCTCCTACAATGAGCAGTTCTTC. It specifies CSASAPGGRGSSYNEQFF.

The chain is built from TRBV5-1 and TRBJ1-2, with 7 bases lining up with TRBD1. Germline CDR1 SGHRS, CDR2 YFSETQ. Germline trimming cut 0 bases from V and 8 bases from J; bases unmatched to any gene: 10. The CDR3 runs 15 residues. The CDR3 sequence is CASSLGPQGNYGYTF. The CDR3 bases are TGCGCCAGCAGCTTGGGGCCACAGGGGAATTACGGCTACACCTTC.

This clone was picked up many times. The rearrangement joins TRBV4-1 to TRBJ2-3; D uncertain. The CDR3 covers 13 residues. CDR1 is MGHRA, CDR2 YSYEKL, per germline. Trimming pared 3 bases from V and 4 bases from J, leaving 8 bases between. CDR3 nucleotide sequence: TGCGCCAGCAGCCAGGTTCTAGCAGATACGCAGTATTTT. Its protein is CASSQVLADTQYF.

This clone was counted many times. V gene TRBV29-1 combines with J gene TRBJ2-5; D may be TRBD2 (6 bases). Trimming removed 3 bases from V and 7 bases from J, with 15 bases in between. Germline V CDR1 and CDR2: SQVTM, ANQGSEA. The CDR3 totals 13 residues. CDR3 residues: CSVEFGGSGTQYF. In DNA, the CDR3 is TGCAGCGTTGAGTTCGGAGGGAGCGGGACCCAGTACTTC.

To note about this clone: One end of the junction is discordant with germline, which a read error may explain. The CDR3 region has the DNA TGTGCCAGCACCTTAGGCCTCCTGCCGTCTGGAGAAGAAGCTTTCTTT. It encodes CASTLGLLPSGEEAFF. V usage is TRBV11-1 and J usage is TRBJ1-1; no clear D gene. In germline, CDR1 is SGHAT, CDR2 FQDESV (reference sequence). The CDR3 consists of 16 residues.

The V gene is TRBV30, the J gene TRBJ1-2, with D perhaps matching TRBD1 (5 bases). Trimming shortened V by 4 bases and J by 8 bases, and 11 bases separated the two germline ends. Germline V lookup: CDR1 GTSNPN, CDR2 SVGIG (reference sequence). CDR3 length equals 11 residues. For the CDR3, the DNA is TGTGCCTGGAAAACAGGAGGAGGCTACACCTTC. Translating it yields CAWKTGGGYTF.

The chain has TRBV24-1 and TRBJ1-2, with D perhaps TRBD1 (5 bases). CDR3 length: 17 residues. Germline V gives CDR1 KGHDR, CDR2 SFDVKD. V dropped 8 bases and J dropped 4 bases, with 25 bases sitting between them. The CDR3 DNA reads as TGTGCCACCAACCAAGCCGAGCGCGGGGGTCCTACCTATGGCTACACCTTC. Its translation: CATNQAERGGPTYGYTF.

Many counts were recorded for this clone. The chain uses TRBV30 and TRBJ2-2; D tentatively fits TRBD1 or TRBD2 (6 bases each). This CDR3 contains 16 residues. V was shortened by 0 bases and J by 5 bases, with 16 bases between the two germline ends. The germline V gene encodes CDR1 GTSNPN and CDR2 SVGIG (reference sequence). The CDR3 loop is CAWSVSGAIGTGELFF. In DNA form, the CDR3 reads TGTGCCTGGAGTGTATCGGGGGCCATAGGGACCGGGGAGCTGTTTTTT.

This clone has only a few counts. V usage is TRBV20-1 and J usage is TRBJ2-7, with D unclear. The CDR3 is 15 residues long. Germline loops: CDR1 DFQATT, CDR2 SNEGSKA (reference sequence). V was cut by 0 bases and J by 4 bases, with 16 bases left in between. The DNA for the CDR3 is TGCAGTGCTAGAGATTTCCACGGAGTGGATTACGAGCAGTACTTC. Encoded protein: CSARDFHGVDYEQYF.

This clone was seen a few times. One end of the junction fails to match germline, which may point to a read error. The chain carries TRBV15 and TRBJ2-7; 8 nucleotides match TRBD1. CDR3 length: 16 amino acids. Per the germline V gene, CDR1 is LNHNV and CDR2 is YYDKDF (reference sequence). This CDR3 is CDTSRDRTGISYEQYF. The CDR3 region has the DNA TGTGACACCAGCAGAGACCGGACAGGGATTTCCTACGAGCAGTACTTC.

This clone was found a few times. This chain's CDR3 is CASSFGSRADEKLFF. For the CDR3, the DNA is TGTGCCAGCAGTTTCGGTTCCAGGGCAGACGAAAAACTGTTTTTT. The V gene is TRBV28, the J gene TRBJ1-4; D is possibly TRBD1 (5 bases). With 3 bases removed from V and 8 bases from J, the gap between germline ends came to 16 bases. The CDR3 runs to 15 residues. Per germline, CDR1 MDHEN and CDR2 SYDVKM.

This clone appeared a few times. J is TRBJ1-2 and V is TRBV27; D perhaps matches TRBD1 (6 bases). Trimming cost V 5 bases and J 4 bases, with 17 bases left between them. Germline loops: CDR1 MNHEY, CDR2 SMNVEV (reference sequence). The CDR3 has 15 amino acids. The CDR3 DNA reads TGTGCCAGCAGTCACCGGGCAGGGGTTAGCTATGGCTACACCTTC. Protein product: CASSHRAGVSYGYTF.

This rearrangement joins TRBV30 to TRBJ1-6, with 8 bases fitting TRBD1. Germline CDR1 and CDR2: GTSNPN and SVGIG (reference sequence). V trimming: 3 bases; J trimming: 7 bases; junction bases outside the gene matches: 11. There are 16 residues in the CDR3. This CDR3 reads CAWRGDPGQENSPLHF. The CDR3 DNA follows: TGTGCCTGGAGGGGGGACCCGGGACAGGAGAATTCACCCCTCCACTTT.

This chain connects TRBV7-2 to TRBJ2-7, with D perhaps TRBD1 or TRBD2 (5 bases each). CDR3 size: 15 residues. CDR1 is SGHTA, CDR2 FQGNSA, per germline. V lost 5 bases and J 5 bases, leaving 19 bases between the germline ends. The chain's CDR3 is CASSPLGTVSNEQYF. In DNA, the CDR3 is TGTGCCAGCAGCCCTCTCGGGACGGTCTCGAACGAGCAGTACTTC.

This clone was picked up one time. The chain has TRBV7-3 and TRBJ1-4; tentative D call: TRBD1 (5 bases). V was clipped by 2 bases and J by 10 bases, with 17 bases between them. There are 15 residues in the CDR3. CDR1 and CDR2 (germline): SGHTA, FQGTGA. In nucleotides, the CDR3 is TGTGCCAGCAGCTTAGGAGGGAGCGGGGGTGGAAAACTGTTTTTT. Residues: CASSLGGSGGGKLFF.

Relative to its sample, this clone is medium-sized. The chain has TRBV6-4 and TRBJ2-1, with D possibly being TRBD1 or TRBD2 (6 bases each). The germline gives CDR1 MRHNA, CDR2 SNTAGT. Between the trimmed V and J ends, which lost 4 bases and 10 bases, there was a span of 23 bases. CDR3 length: 16 residues. DNA of the CDR3: TGTGCCAGCAGTGCCGAACCCACGGGACTGGGGGGCGAGCAGTTCTTC. This codes for CASSAEPTGLGGEQFF.

A note on this clone: A junction end diverges from the germline sequence, so it may reflect a read error. The V and J genes are TRBV7-3 and TRBJ2-1; 7 nucleotides match TRBD1. This CDR3 has 15 residues. Germline lookup yields CDR1 SGHTA and CDR2 FQGTGA. This CDR3 reads CASSLTGTDNNEQFF. The CDR3 region has the DNA TGTGCCAGCAGCCTAACCGGGACAGACAACAATGAGCAGTTCTTC.